This T cell receptor (beta chain) was retrieved from a study of T cell repertoires in cytomegalovirus infection. The overall study: TCR beta signatures that were public indicated CMV infection and matching HLA type.

TCRdb analysed the reads with MiXCR anew, one entry per CDR3 protein. The top ten hold about 14% of the sample, which has about 900,000 distinct CDR3 sequences, around 32% seen once. This clonotype was detected ten times or more. The antigen is undetermined. Broader study findings: Within the response measured ex vivo, HLA-C-restricted CMV-specific TCR beta clonotypes were dominant. Based on cumulative public TCR beta family frequency, carriers of CMV plus the relevant HLA were identified.

Germline CDR1 LNHDA, CDR2 SQIVND (reference sequence). CDR3 length equals 15 residues. With 7 bases clipped from V and 0 bases from J, the junction kept 5 bases outside the gene matches. Source: cultured CD8+ T cells from PBMCs, taken from culture after CMV antigen stimulation. The J gene is TRBJ2-1, the V gene TRBV19, with TRBD1 matching over 8 bases. This clonotype originated in a human donor in good health (CMV status not recorded). Some clones in this sample may be carry-over from other donors' samples. The chain's CDR3 is CASTITGGSYNEQFF. CDR3 coding DNA: TGTGCCAGTACCATAACAGGGGGCTCCTACAATGAGCAGTTCTTC.